Listed below are T cell receptor beta chains from one sample, sequenced in a study of Graves' ophthalmopathy and Graves' hyperthyroidism. TCRdb re-analysed the multiplex PCR reads in MiXCR, keeping a single row per CDR3 protein. In the table there are roughly 400,000 distinct CDR3 sequences, about 16% of which are singletons. Specimen: peripheral blood. The receptors shown here come from a young woman with stable Graves' hyperthyroidism. CDR3s include the opening cysteine and the closing phenylalanine or tryptophan. Each record gives: clone size, J gene, D gene, V gene, CDR3 DNA, CDR3 protein. D genes are given only for firm matches. Not all rows give a size; the values are once, few, many and, for expanded clones, a class.

abundance: .; j_gene: TRBJ2-5; d_gene: TRBD2; v_gene: TRBV20-1; CDR3nt: TGCAGTGCTAGAGATCTTTATGGACTAGCGGGAGTAGAGACCCAGTACTTC; CDR3aa: CSARDLYGLAGVETQYF
abundance: many; j_gene: TRBJ1-5; d_gene: .; v_gene: TRBV19; CDR3nt: TGTGCCAGTAGTACCTTAACCAGGGCTGGTTTGGCCCAGCATTTT; CDR3aa: CASSTLTRAGLAQHF
abundance: .; j_gene: TRBJ2-3; d_gene: TRBD2; v_gene: TRBV6-2/TRBV6-3; CDR3nt: TGTGCCAGCAGTTATGAGACTAGCGGGCTTCGCACAGATACGCAGTATTTT; CDR3aa: CASSYETSGLRTDTQYF
abundance: .; j_gene: TRBJ1-2; d_gene: .; v_gene: TRBV13; CDR3nt: TGTGCCAGCAGCTTACCGCCCGGGGGAGGGGACTATGGCTACACCTTC; CDR3aa: CASSLPPGGGDYGYTF
abundance: many; j_gene: TRBJ1-2; d_gene: .; v_gene: TRBV2; CDR3nt: TGTGCCAGCACGGGCCTACCCGCTGGAGGCTACACCTTC; CDR3aa: CASTGLPAGGYTF
abundance: many; j_gene: TRBJ1-1; d_gene: .; v_gene: TRBV6-1; CDR3nt: TGTGCCAGCAGTCCCTATAGCACTGAAGCTTTCTTT; CDR3aa: CASSPYSTEAFF
abundance: few; j_gene: TRBJ2-7; d_gene: .; v_gene: TRBV20-1; CDR3nt: TGCAGTGCTAGCGGGAGCGGGTCCCTCTACGAGCAGTACTTC; CDR3aa: CSASGSGSLYEQYF
abundance: many; j_gene: TRBJ1-2; d_gene: .; v_gene: TRBV6-1; CDR3nt: TGTGCCAGCAGTGAAGCGGGACCTGCCGGGGGCTACACCTTC; CDR3aa: CASSEAGPAGGYTF
abundance: many; j_gene: TRBJ1-5; d_gene: .; v_gene: TRBV12-3/TRBV12-4; CDR3nt: TGTGCCAGCAGTTATGAGGCTCAGCCCCAGCATTTT; CDR3aa: CASSYEAQPQHF
abundance: few; j_gene: TRBJ1-5; d_gene: .; v_gene: TRBV4-1; CDR3nt: TGCGCCAGCAGCCCAGACTACAATCAGCCCCAGCATTTT; CDR3aa: CASSPDYNQPQHF
abundance: many; j_gene: TRBJ1-1; d_gene: TRBD1; v_gene: TRBV6-1; CDR3nt: TGTGCCAGCAGTGAACTACAGGGGTACACTGAAGCTTTCTTT; CDR3aa: CASSELQGYTEAFF
abundance: many; j_gene: TRBJ1-1; d_gene: TRBD1; v_gene: TRBV11-1; CDR3nt: TGTGCCAGCAGCTTAGCACAGGGGTTAGTGAACACTGAAGCTTTCTTT; CDR3aa: CASSLAQGLVNTEAFF
abundance: many; j_gene: TRBJ1-5; d_gene: TRBD1; v_gene: TRBV7-2; CDR3nt: TGTGCCAGCAGGCCAGGGGGGGTTCAGCCCCAGCATTTT; CDR3aa: CASRPGGVQPQHF
abundance: many; j_gene: TRBJ2-2; d_gene: .; v_gene: TRBV7-6; CDR3nt: TGTGCCAGCAGCTCCGATCTCACCGGGGAGCTGTTTTTT; CDR3aa: CASSSDLTGELFF
abundance: many; j_gene: TRBJ1-5; d_gene: TRBD1; v_gene: TRBV6-5; CDR3nt: TGTGCCAGCAGTTCCCGGGACAGGGGCTATCAGCCCCAGCATTTT; CDR3aa: CASSSRDRGYQPQHF
abundance: many; j_gene: TRBJ1-2; d_gene: TRBD1; v_gene: TRBV6-2/TRBV6-3; CDR3nt: TGTGCCAGCGATGGGACAGGGGCCCACTATGGCTACACCTTC; CDR3aa: CASDGTGAHYGYTF
abundance: many; j_gene: TRBJ1-6; d_gene: .; v_gene: TRBV6-2/TRBV6-3; CDR3nt: TGTGCCAGCAGTTACAGGAATAATTCACCCCTCCACTTT; CDR3aa: CASSYRNNSPLHF
abundance: many; j_gene: TRBJ1-2; d_gene: .; v_gene: TRBV12-3/TRBV12-4; CDR3nt: TGTGCCAGCAGTTCTTACGGAGGGGTCTATGGCTACACCTTC; CDR3aa: CASSSYGGVYGYTF
abundance: once; j_gene: TRBJ1-1; d_gene: TRBD1; v_gene: TRBV7-2; CDR3nt: TGTGCCAGCAGCTTACAACAAGGACAGGGACTTCTCGCTTTCTTT; CDR3aa: CASSLQQGQGLLAFF
abundance: .; j_gene: TRBJ2-5; d_gene: TRBD1; v_gene: TRBV20-1; CDR3nt: TGCAGTGCTACGGACAGGGGGGGCTTCCAAGAGACCCAGTACTTC; CDR3aa: CSATDRGGFQETQYF
abundance: few; j_gene: TRBJ2-2; d_gene: .; v_gene: TRBV24-1; CDR3nt: TGTGCCACCAGTCCCCCCGGGGGCAGTACCGGGGAGCTGTTTTTT; CDR3aa: CATSPPGGSTGELFF
abundance: once; j_gene: TRBJ2-7; d_gene: .; v_gene: TRBV14; CDR3nt: TGTGCCAGCAGCCAGGTCTTCACCTACGAGCAGTACTTC; CDR3aa: CASSQVFTYEQYF
abundance: .; j_gene: TRBJ2-5; d_gene: .; v_gene: TRBV24-1; CDR3nt: TGTGCCACCAGTGACCAGACCCGAGACGAGGAGACCCAGTACTTC; CDR3aa: CATSDQTRDEETQYF
abundance: once; j_gene: TRBJ1-2; d_gene: .; v_gene: TRBV28; CDR3nt: TGTGCCAGCAGTTCTACACAGGGAAACTATGGCTACACCTTC; CDR3aa: CASSSTQGNYGYTF
abundance: many; j_gene: TRBJ1-1; d_gene: .; v_gene: TRBV6-1; CDR3nt: TGTGCCAGCAGGAGAGAGAACACTGAAGCTTTCTTT; CDR3aa: CASRRENTEAFF
abundance: many; j_gene: TRBJ2-7; d_gene: TRBD2; v_gene: TRBV27; CDR3nt: TGTGCCAGCAGTTCTAGCGGGGGTACCTCCTACGAGCAGTACTTC; CDR3aa: CASSSSGGTSYEQYF
abundance: many; j_gene: TRBJ2-5; d_gene: .; v_gene: TRBV19; CDR3nt: TGTGCCAATAGTATCAAAGGTCCGAAAGAGACCCAGTACTTC; CDR3aa: CANSIKGPKETQYF
abundance: many; j_gene: TRBJ1-2; d_gene: .; v_gene: TRBV19; CDR3nt: TGTGCCAGTAGTCAGGGGTCCTTTTATGGCTACACCTTC; CDR3aa: CASSQGSFYGYTF
abundance: many; j_gene: TRBJ2-5; d_gene: TRBD2; v_gene: TRBV10-3; CDR3nt: TGTGCCATCAGTCCTGCTAGCGGGGGGGCCGGTGAGACCCAGTACTTC; CDR3aa: CAISPASGGAGETQYF